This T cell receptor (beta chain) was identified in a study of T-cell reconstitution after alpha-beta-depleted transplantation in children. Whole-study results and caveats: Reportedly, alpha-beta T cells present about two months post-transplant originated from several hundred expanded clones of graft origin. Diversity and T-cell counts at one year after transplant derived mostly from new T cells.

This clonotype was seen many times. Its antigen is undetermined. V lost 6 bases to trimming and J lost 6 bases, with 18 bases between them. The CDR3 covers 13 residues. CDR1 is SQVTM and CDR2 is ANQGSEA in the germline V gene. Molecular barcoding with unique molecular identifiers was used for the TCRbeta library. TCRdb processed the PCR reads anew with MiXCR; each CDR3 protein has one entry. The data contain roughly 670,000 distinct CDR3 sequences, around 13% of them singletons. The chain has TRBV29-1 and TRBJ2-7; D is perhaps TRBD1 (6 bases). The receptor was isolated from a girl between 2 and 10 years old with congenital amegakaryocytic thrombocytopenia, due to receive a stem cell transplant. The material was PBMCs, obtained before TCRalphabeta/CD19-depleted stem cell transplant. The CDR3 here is CSVADRTVREQYF. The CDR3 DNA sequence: TGCAGCGTGGCCGACAGGACTGTTCGCGAGCAGTACTTC.